The 18 T cell receptor beta chains below come from one sample, sequenced in a study of persistence of HIV-infected CD4 T cells. Stimulation used around 10 ug/mL lysate from CMV-infected fibroblasts. CD40L/CD69 double-negative CD45RO-high memory CD4+ T cells were collected. The immunoSEQ assay was version 4, run in survey mode. Sequenced by immunoSEQ multiplex PCR; TCRdb stores in-frame clones only, minus some. The sample records 25,000 to 30,000 clones, around 82% being singletons. No antigens are known for them. The specimen comprised CD4+ T cells sorted from PBMCs after approximately 19-hour stimulation, sampled from a patient who received antiretroviral therapy. The receptors here all came from an adult man with HIV who was CMV-seropositive.

The chain couples TRBV18 to TRBJ2-7, with 14 bases matching TRBD2. CDR3 size: 16 residues. The germline CDR1 and CDR2 sequences are KGHSH and LQKENI. V was clipped by 6 bases and J by 5 bases; unmatched bases: 9. CDR3 in amino acids: CASSPRTSGGLDEQYF. The DNA for the CDR3 is TGTGCCAGCTCCCCTCGGACTAGCGGGGGGCTCGACGAGCAGTACTTC. The full variable domain, with the rest looked up from reference TRBV18 and TRBJ2-7, is NAGVMQNPRHLVRRRGQEARLRCSPMKGHSHVYWYRQLPEEGLKFMVYLQKENIIDESGMPKERFSAEFPKEGPSILRIQQVVRGDSAAYFCASSPRTSGGLDEQYFGPGTRLTVT.

This clone occurred a few times. The gene calls are TRBV7-9 and TRBJ1-6, with D perhaps TRBD1 (6 bases). The germline CDR1 and CDR2 sequences are SEHNR and FQNEAQ (reference sequence). The V end lost 5 bases, the J end lost 6 bases, and 14 bases lay between the germline ends. There are 15 residues in the CDR3. The CDR3 loop is CASSPSGESNSPLHF. The CDR3 nucleotides read TGTGCCAGCAGCCCGTCAGGGGAGTCTAATTCACCCCTCCACTTT.

CDR3 region: CASSPTGAPYSNQPQHF. DNA of the CDR3: TGTGCCAGCAGTCCCACAGGGGCTCCGTATAGCAATCAGCCCCAGCATTTT. This chain uses TRBV28 with TRBJ1-5; TRBD1 agrees at 7 bases. The CDR3 covers 17 residues. V lost 5 bases to trimming and J lost 0 bases; unmatched junction nucleotides: 10. Germline V lookup: CDR1 MDHEN, CDR2 SYDVKM.

The CDR3 is CASSFEGGKGDTQYF. CDR3 nucleotide sequence: TGTGCCAGCAGCTTCGAGGGGGGCAAAGGAGATACGCAGTATTTT. The V call is TRBV7-9, the J call TRBJ2-3; D may be TRBD1 or TRBD2 (6 bases each). Germline V gives CDR1 SEHNR, CDR2 FQNEAQ (reference sequence). This CDR3 spans 15 amino acids. Trimming cost V 3 bases and J 5 bases, with 15 bases left between them. The full variable domain, in which reference TRBV7-9 and TRBJ2-3 provide the parts outside the CDR3, is DTGVSQNPRHKITKRGQNVTFRCDPISEHNRLYWYRQTLGQGPEFLTYFQNEAQLEKSRLLSDRFSAERPKGSFSTLEIQRTEQGDSAMYLCASSFEGGKGDTQYFGPGTRLTVL.

This clone showed up just a few times. The chain uses TRBV7-2 and TRBJ2-1, with 8 bases aligning to TRBD2. The CDR3 loop spans 17 amino acids. J was trimmed by 0 bases and V by 5 bases; bases with no gene match: 9. Germline CDR1 reads SGHTA; CDR2 reads FQGNSA. The CDR3, as DNA: TGTGCCAGCAGCGCCGTCGCCGGGACTAGCTCCTACAATGAGCAGTTCTTC. Translation gives CASSAVAGTSSYNEQFF. Looking up the rest from reference TRBV7-2 and TRBJ2-1 gives the full variable domain: GAGVSQSPSNKVTEKGKDVELRCDPISGHTALYWYRQSLGQGLEFLIYFQGNSAPDKSGLPSDRFSAERTGGSVSTLTIQRTQQEDSAVYLCASSAVAGTSSYNEQFFGPGTRLTVL.

This clone was counted once. V usage is TRBV25-1 and J usage is TRBJ2-2; TRBD2 is a possible D gene (5 bases). The CDR3 runs 15 residues. V was pared by 1 base and J by 5 bases, with 11 bases between. Germline CDR1 and CDR2: MGHDK and SYGVNS. This CDR3 is CASSELGTGTGELFF. CDR3 DNA: TGTGCCAGCAGTGAATTGGGAACGGGGACCGGGGAGCTGTTTTTT. Full variable domain (outside the CDR3, taken from reference TRBV25-1 and TRBJ2-2): EADIYQTPRYLVIGTGKKITLECSQTMGHDKMYWYQQDPGMELHLIHYSYGVNSTEKGDLSSESTVSRIRTEHFPLTLESARPSHTSQYLCASSELGTGTGELFFGEGSRLTVL.

This chain links TRBV6-6 with TRBJ2-7; a weak D match, TRBD1 (5 bases). CDR3 length equals 15 residues. Trimming stripped 7 bases from V and 3 bases from J, with 19 bases between. Germline V lookup: CDR1 MNHNY, CDR2 SVGAGI (reference sequence). The CDR3 is CASTTTKTGGYEQYF. The DNA for the CDR3 is TGTGCCAGCACTACAACCAAAACAGGCGGCTACGAGCAGTACTTC.

This chain joins TRBV4-1 and TRBJ2-2, with no clear D. The germline gives CDR1 MGHRA, CDR2 YSYEKL. Between the trimmed V and J ends, which lost 4 bases and 8 bases, there was a span of 5 bases. The CDR3 runs 11 residues. As DNA, the CDR3 is TGCGCCAGCAGCCGGGCAGGGGAGCTGTTTTTT. Protein product: CASSRAGELFF.

The J gene is TRBJ2-7, the V gene TRBV2; 10 nucleotides align to TRBD1. J gave up 5 bases and V 5 bases, and 9 bases lay outside the gene matches. Germline V lookup: CDR1 SNHLY, CDR2 FYNNEI. The CDR3 length is 15 residues. CDR3 sequence (DNA): TGTGCCAGCAGTCGGACAGGGGGGAATGGCGACGAGCAGTACTTC. This translates into CASSRTGGNGDEQYF.

The rearrangement links TRBV3-1 (or the pseudogene TRBV3-2) to TRBJ1-2; D is possibly TRBD1 (5 bases). The CDR3 runs to 15 residues. CDR1 is LGHDT, CDR2 YNNKEL, per germline (reference sequence). Trimming removed 2 bases at V and 8 bases at J, with 18 bases between. This CDR3 is CASSQPRAGLGGYTF. CDR3 nucleotide sequence: TGTGCCAGCAGCCAACCCAGGGCCGGGCTCGGAGGCTACACCTTC.

The chain recombines TRBV18 with TRBJ2-7, with 7 bases identical to TRBD1. After removal of 3 bases from V and 2 bases from J, the junction contained 4 bases not matched to a gene. The CDR3 has 14 amino acids. Germline V lookup: CDR1 KGHSH, CDR2 LQKENI. For the CDR3, the DNA is TGTGCCAGCTCACCCCGGACAGGCACCTACGAGCAGTACTTC. Its translation: CASSPRTGTYEQYF.

This clone was picked up a small number of times. This CDR3 is CASSPRDLRESPDTQYF. CDR3 DNA sequence: TGCGCCAGCAGCCCGAGAGACCTGCGGGAGTCCCCAGATACGCAGTATTTT. The genes are TRBV5-1 and TRBJ2-3; TRBD2 agrees at 7 bases. Germline V gene lookup returns CDR1 SGHRS and CDR2 YFSETQ. V trimming: 4 bases; J trimming: 4 bases; junction bases outside the gene matches: 15. The CDR3 contains 17 residues.

This clone was recorded a few times. The V and J genes are TRBV12-3 or TRBV12-4 and TRBJ2-7; weak D call: TRBD1 (5 bases). V was trimmed by 11 bases and J by 6 bases, leaving 17 bases between them. CDR3 size: 12 residues. CDR3 coding DNA: TGTGCCTATCCCGACAGTAGTCCCGAGCAGTACTTC. This encodes CAYPDSSPEQYF.

A single count supports this clone. This sequence joins TRBV2 and TRBJ2-7; D is possibly TRBD1 or TRBD2 (5 bases each). The CDR3 totals 14 residues. V lost 4 bases to trimming and J lost 7 bases, with 17 bases between them. Germline V gene sequence: CDR1 SNHLY, CDR2 FYNNEI. The chain's CDR3 is CASSGETGLGEQYF. The CDR3 region has the DNA TGTGCCAGCAGTGGTGAGACGGGGCTTGGTGAGCAGTACTTC. Using reference TRBV2 and TRBJ2-7 for the parts outside the CDR3, the full variable domain is EPEVTQTPSHQVTQMGQEVILRCVPISNHLYFYWYRQILGQKVEFLVSFYNNEISEKSEIFDDQFSVERPDGSNFTLKIRSTKLEDSAMYFCASSGETGLGEQYFGPGTRLTVT.

In this sample, this clone turned up once. The V and J genes are TRBV3-1 (or the pseudogene TRBV3-2) and TRBJ2-6; no clear D gene. Germline V lookup: CDR1 LGHDT, CDR2 YNNKEL (reference sequence). CDR3 length: 13 residues. The V gene lost 4 bases and the J gene lost 0 bases, with 1 base spanning the gap. The CDR3 DNA reads TGTGCCAGCAGCCCCTCTGGGGCCAACGTCCTGACTTTC. Protein product: CASSPSGANVLTF.

This sequence joins TRBV3-1 (or the pseudogene TRBV3-2) and TRBJ1-4; no clear D gene. V gave up 0 bases and J gave up 7 bases, with 3 bases separating them. Per germline, CDR1 LGHDT and CDR2 YNNKEL (reference sequence). This CDR3 contains 12 residues. CDR3 sequence (DNA): TGTGCCAGCAGCCAAGATCTTGAAAAACTGTTTTTT. Translated, it gives CASSQDLEKLFF.

The chain uses TRBV11-2 and TRBJ2-1, with D perhaps TRBD1 or TRBD2 (5 bases each). Per germline, CDR1 SGHAT and CDR2 FQNNGV. Trimming took 5 bases from V and 15 from J, leaving 14 bases between them. CDR3 size: 11 residues. The CDR3 DNA follows: TGTGCCAGCAGCGCCCGGGGCAGTGGGTTCTTC. This gives the protein CASSARGSGFF.

This clone was found a few times. The gene calls are TRBV28 and TRBJ1-3, with 7 bases matching TRBD1. The germline V gene has CDR1 MDHEN and CDR2 SYDVKM. The junction had 8 bases not matched to a gene; V was cut back by 4 bases and J by 2 bases. CDR3 size: 16 residues. CDR3 DNA: TGTGCCAGCAGTTCCCGGGACAGCTTCCCTGGAAACACCATATATTTT. This codes for CASSSRDSFPGNTIYF.